This T cell receptor beta chain was sequenced in a study of T cell repertoires in cytomegalovirus infection. Study in general: CMV infection plus the matching HLA type was flagged by public TCR beta signatures.

Per germline, CDR1 MNHNS and CDR2 SASEGT. J lost 7 bases, V lost 7 bases, and 9 bases had no gene match. The CDR3 extends over 14 amino acids. Study results and caveats: HLA-C-restricted TCR beta clonotypes specific for CMV led the ex vivo response. Summed frequency of public TCR beta families distinguished CMV carriers with the relevant HLA.

TCRdb processed the reads anew with MiXCR; each CDR3 protein has one entry. The sample has fewer than 550,000 distinct CDR3 sequences, 15% to 20% seen once. About this clonotype itself: Its antigen is unidentified.

Material for sequencing was CD8+ T cells from PBMCs. The genes are TRBV6-1 and TRBJ2-2; 7 bases line up with TRBD1. This TCR was recovered from a human donor in good health (CMV status not recorded). Some clones in this sample may be carry-over from other donors' samples. For the CDR3, the DNA is TGTGCCAGCATTAAAAAAACAGGGGTCGGGGAGCTGTTTTTT. Translated: CASIKKTGVGELFF.